One sample yielded the 3 T cell receptor beta chains listed below, sequenced in a study of cytomegalovirus exposure and HLA in healthy donors. With 60 Vbeta and 13 Jbeta primers, the PCR was carried out. The method was immunoSEQ multiplex PCR; TCRdb's version includes in-frame clones alone and lacks a portion of them. The repertoire holds about 250,000 clones, with roughly 91% as singletons. The specimen sequenced was PBMCs. The receptors shown here come from a girl under 10 years old in good health and CMV-seronegative.

V usage is TRBV5-8 and J usage is TRBJ1-2, with D unclear. Germline V lookup: CDR1 SGHTS, CDR2 YDEGEE. This CDR3 has 10 amino acids. V was clipped by 7 bases and J by 6 bases, with 7 bases between them. The CDR3 DNA reads TGTGCCAGCGGAGCGGATGGCTACACCTTC. Translating it yields CASGADGYTF.

The V call is TRBV9, the J call TRBJ1-6; TRBD1 is a possible D gene (5 bases). From germline, CDR1 is SGDLS and CDR2 YYNGEE. This CDR3 contains 14 residues. V was shortened by 3 bases and J by 8 bases, with 12 bases between the two germline ends. The CDR3 DNA is TGTGCCAGCAGCGCAGACCCCAGGGATTCACCCCTCCACTTT. Translation: CASSADPRDSPLHF.

The V gene is TRBV5-6, the J gene TRBJ2-5, with 7 nucleotides matching TRBD2. The V gene's germline CDR1 is SGHDT and CDR2 YYEEEE. Losses at the gene ends were 0 bases for V and 5 bases for J; bases not matched to a gene: 7. The CDR3 is 15 amino acids. CDR3 nucleotides: TGTGCCAGCAGCTTGGCCAAAGGGGAGGGGGAGACCCAGTACTTC. Its translation: CASSLAKGEGETQYF.